A single sample gave rise to the 13 T cell receptor beta chains below, sequenced in a study of regulatory T cells in long-lasting Graves disease. HTBI primers from iRepertoire and Arm-PCR of CDR3 regions yielded the TCR beta libraries. TCRdb redid the calling of the multiplex PCR reads with MiXCR, one entry per CDR3 protein. The data hold under 700,000 distinct CDR3 sequences, with roughly 16% observed a single time. Time point described: newly diagnosed GD, antithyroid drugs for less than 3 months. Construction of the TCR library relied on RNA isolated from PBMCs. In addition, the sample was reused for a study of T cells in Graves' hyperthyroidism and ophthalmopathy.

The material was peripheral blood mononuclear cells (PBMCs), obtained at new diagnosis, from a patient treated with antithyroid drugs. These receptors came from a woman aged 35-65 years with Graves disease.

There are many counts of this clonotype. The chain employs TRBV7-6 and TRBJ1-1; D may be TRBD1 (5 bases). Trimming removed 1 base from V and 8 bases from J, with 11 bases in between. The CDR3 extends over 13 amino acids. Germline values: CDR1 SGHVS, CDR2 FNYEAQ. The DNA for the CDR3 is TGTGCCAGCAGCTTAGGAGGGGCCCGGGAAGCTTTCTTT. Amino acid sequence: CASSLGGAREAFF.

The J gene is TRBJ2-7, the V gene TRBV5-1, with D possibly matching TRBD2 (6 bases). This CDR3 has 15 amino acids. CDR1 is SGHRS, CDR2 YFSETQ, per germline. V lost 4 bases to trimming and J lost 4 bases, with 18 bases between them. CDR3 in DNA: TGCGCCAGCAGCGCGGGAAACTCACCAAATTACGAGCAGTACTTC. Encoded protein: CASSAGNSPNYEQYF.

The V and J genes are TRBV5-4 and TRBJ1-1; D possibly corresponds to TRBD1 (6 bases). Per germline, CDR1 SGHNT and CDR2 YYREEE (reference sequence). This CDR3 is 16 amino acids long. Trimming removed 0 bases from V and 0 bases from J, with 12 bases in between. DNA for the CDR3: TGTGCCAGCAGCTTGGACTCTCAGGGGATGAACACTGAAGCTTTCTTT. As protein: CASSLDSQGMNTEAFF.

Notes on this clonotype: A far larger clone differs by one base, so this is likely a read error. The chain links TRBV7-9 to TRBJ1-1; a weak D match, TRBD1 (6 bases). Germline V CDR1 and CDR2: SEHNR, FQNEAQ (reference sequence). CDR3 length: 14 amino acids. As DNA, the CDR3 is TGTGCCAGCAGCTTGGAGGGGGGGTCCACTGAAGCTCTCTTT. It specifies CASSLEGGSTEALF.

Many counts were recorded for this clonotype. The rearrangement links TRBV2 to TRBJ2-3; D remains ambiguous. The CDR3 spans 12 residues. Germline CDR1 SNHLY, CDR2 FYNNEI. Trimming took 8 bases from V and 0 from J, leaving 6 bases between them. The CDR3 sequence is CASCPSTDTQYF. In DNA form, the CDR3 reads TGTGCCAGCTGTCCTAGCACAGATACGCAGTATTTT.

The chain recombines TRBV10-3 with TRBJ1-4, with D maybe TRBD1 (5 bases). With 2 bases removed from V and 3 bases from J, the gap between germline ends came to 16 bases. The CDR3 totals 17 residues. Germline lookup yields CDR1 ENHRY and CDR2 SYGVKD. The DNA for the CDR3 is TGTGCCATCAGTGAGGAAGGTTTGCCAGGGTCTAATGAAAAACTGTTTTTT. Encoded protein: CAISEEGLPGSNEKLFF.

This clonotype was counted many times. The chain carries TRBV15 and TRBJ2-2, with D possibly matching TRBD2 (5 bases). The V gene lost 0 bases and the J gene lost 1 base, with 6 bases spanning the gap. Germline CDR1 is LNHNV and CDR2 is YYDKDF (reference sequence). This CDR3 is 15 amino acids long. CDR3 in amino acids: CATSRDRGNTGELFF. For the CDR3, the DNA is TGTGCCACCAGCAGAGATCGGGGGAACACCGGGGAGCTGTTTTTT.

This clonotype appeared many times. V gene TRBV20-1 combines with J gene TRBJ2-7; D unclear. Trimming removed 0 bases from V and 0 bases from J, with 6 bases in between. CDR1 and CDR2 (germline): DFQATT, SNEGSKA (reference sequence). The length of the CDR3 is 13 residues. The CDR3: CSAREGGSYEQYF. CDR3 in DNA: TGCAGTGCTAGAGAGGGCGGCTCCTACGAGCAGTACTTC.

J is TRBJ1-5 and V is TRBV6-2 or TRBV6-3, with D unclear. The CDR3 consists of 14 residues. V lost 10 bases and J lost 3, with 16 bases in between. Germline V lookup: CDR1 MNHEY, CDR2 SVGEGT. The CDR3 bases are TGTGCCACCCACCAGCGGAGCGACAATCAGCCCCAGCATTTT. As protein: CATHQRSDNQPQHF.

This clonotype appeared many times. The rearrangement uses TRBV2 and TRBJ2-3; no definite D call. The germline gives CDR1 SNHLY, CDR2 FYNNEI. The CDR3 extends over 11 amino acids. The V end lost 6 bases, the J end lost 7 bases, and 8 bases lay between the germline ends. The CDR3 here is CASRGLHTQYF. As DNA, the CDR3 is TGTGCCAGCAGAGGTTTACATACGCAGTATTTT.

The genes are TRBV2 and TRBJ2-4; the match to TRBD2 covers 10 bases. CDR1 is SNHLY and CDR2 is FYNNEI in the germline V gene. V lost 6 bases, J lost 0 bases, and 8 bases stayed unmatched. The CDR3 covers 17 residues. CDR3: CASSPEIAGGAKNIQYF. CDR3 nucleotide sequence: TGTGCCAGCAGCCCGGAGATAGCGGGGGGAGCCAAAAACATTCAGTACTTC.

V is TRBV18 and J is TRBJ1-3, with D perhaps matching TRBD1 (5 bases). V lost 3 bases and J lost 0, with 18 bases in between. The CDR3 extends over 18 amino acids. The germline gives CDR1 KGHSH, CDR2 LQKENI. In DNA, the CDR3 is TGTGCCAGCTCACCGATCCTAAAGACCGACAGCTCTGGAAACACCATATATTTT. Its protein product is CASSPILKTDSSGNTIYF.

The rearrangement joins TRBV7-3 to TRBJ2-3; D might be TRBD1 (6 bases). The V and J ends lost 2 bases and 1 base respectively, with 10 bases between them. Germline V gene lookup returns CDR1 SGHTA and CDR2 FQGTGA. The CDR3 is 15 amino acids. The CDR3 DNA is TGTGCCAGCAGCTTATCACAGGGAGGCACAGATACGCAGTATTTT. It encodes CASSLSQGGTDTQYF.